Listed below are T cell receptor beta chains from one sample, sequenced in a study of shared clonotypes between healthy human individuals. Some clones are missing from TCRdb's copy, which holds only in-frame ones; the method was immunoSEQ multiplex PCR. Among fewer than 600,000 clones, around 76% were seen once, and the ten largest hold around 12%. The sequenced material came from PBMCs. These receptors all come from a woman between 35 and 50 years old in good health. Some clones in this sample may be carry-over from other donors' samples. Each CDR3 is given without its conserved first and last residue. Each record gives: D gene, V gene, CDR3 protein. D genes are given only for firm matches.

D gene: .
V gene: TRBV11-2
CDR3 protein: ASSLGSTTVTYEQY

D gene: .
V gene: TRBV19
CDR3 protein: ASTLDTAYTEAF

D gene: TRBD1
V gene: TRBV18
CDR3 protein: ASSGQGASTEAF

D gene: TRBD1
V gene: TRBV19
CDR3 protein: ASSSQGGQPQH

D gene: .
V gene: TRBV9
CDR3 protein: ASSDPVRGRNYGYT

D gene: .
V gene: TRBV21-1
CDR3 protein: ATRTGGPGLAIPYEQY

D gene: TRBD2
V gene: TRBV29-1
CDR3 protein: SVAAGGHGTDTQY

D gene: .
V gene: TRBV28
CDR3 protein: ASSHRSGGANVLT

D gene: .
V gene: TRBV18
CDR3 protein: ASSAEGGTEAF

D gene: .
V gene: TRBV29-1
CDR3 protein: SVEGARGGELF

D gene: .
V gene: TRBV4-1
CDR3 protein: ASSQVWLEGGNTIY

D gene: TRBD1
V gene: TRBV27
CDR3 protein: ASRGSGQGVGGYT

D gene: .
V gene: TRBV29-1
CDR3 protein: SVRTGGSNQPQH

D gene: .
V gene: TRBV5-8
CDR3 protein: ASSLSGTTDTQY

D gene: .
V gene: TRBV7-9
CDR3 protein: ASSLVGGNQPQH

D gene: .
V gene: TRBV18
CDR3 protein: ASSPLMVTANEQY

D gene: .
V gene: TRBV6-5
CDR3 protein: ASSSDTGELF

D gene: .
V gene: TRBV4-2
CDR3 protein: ASSQEDSTRRVY

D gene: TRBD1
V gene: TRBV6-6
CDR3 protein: ASSTGTDNQPQH

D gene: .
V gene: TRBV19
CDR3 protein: ASSIGPQVGYEQY

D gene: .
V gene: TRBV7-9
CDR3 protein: ASSSSGTRGRPQH

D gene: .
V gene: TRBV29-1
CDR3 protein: SAKDNSGNTIY

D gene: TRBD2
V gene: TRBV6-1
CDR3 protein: ASSEAGLAGTETQY

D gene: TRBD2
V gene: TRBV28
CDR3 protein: ASSGLALHISSYEQY

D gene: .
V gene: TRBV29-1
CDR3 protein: SVARASTDTQY

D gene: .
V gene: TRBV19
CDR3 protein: ASRSGADNWGYT

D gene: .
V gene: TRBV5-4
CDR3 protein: ASSLDIANYGYT

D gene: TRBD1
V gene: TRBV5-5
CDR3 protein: ASSLRLGQGGVLGYT

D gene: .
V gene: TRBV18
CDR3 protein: ASSPRGSSGANVLT

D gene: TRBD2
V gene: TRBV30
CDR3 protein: ASIEGRAGELF

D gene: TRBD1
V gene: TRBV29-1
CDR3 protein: SVETGHEQY

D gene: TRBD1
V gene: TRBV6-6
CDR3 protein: ASRLGQGETYEQY

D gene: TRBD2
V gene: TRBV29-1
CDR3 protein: SGRGAGELF

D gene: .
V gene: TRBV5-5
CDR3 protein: ASSIRGWYEQY

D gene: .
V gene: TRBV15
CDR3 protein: ATSRDGGSGRVNEKLF

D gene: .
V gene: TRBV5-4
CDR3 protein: ASSWRGDTEAF

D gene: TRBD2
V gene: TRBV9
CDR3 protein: ASSLLAGGYEQY

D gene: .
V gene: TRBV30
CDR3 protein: AWSVWTSRDEQY

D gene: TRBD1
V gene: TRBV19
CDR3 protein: ASSRGTGEWYTEAF

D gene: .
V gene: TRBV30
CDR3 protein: AWSKKRDNEKLF

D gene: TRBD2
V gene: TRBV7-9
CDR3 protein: ASSLGLAGPKTQY

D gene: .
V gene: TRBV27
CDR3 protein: ASSLDRRTYEQY

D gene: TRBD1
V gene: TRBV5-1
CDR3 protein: ASSSQGAGELF

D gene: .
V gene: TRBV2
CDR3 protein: ASNLVTGELF

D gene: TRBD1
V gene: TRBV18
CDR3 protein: ASSSTGGAHNEQF

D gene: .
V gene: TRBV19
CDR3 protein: ASSTGVGGNQPQH

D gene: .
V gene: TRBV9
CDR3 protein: ASSPSTRGTGGNEQF

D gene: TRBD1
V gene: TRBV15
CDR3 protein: ATSRDRVNYGYT

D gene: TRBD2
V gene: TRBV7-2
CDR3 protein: ASSPRGGPGEQY

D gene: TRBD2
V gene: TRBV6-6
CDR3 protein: ASSPGLQETQY

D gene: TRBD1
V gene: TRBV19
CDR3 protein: ASSHRGSNQPQH